Only one count was recorded for the clone carrying this T cell receptor beta chain. The data were obtained in a study of blood T cell repertoires in COVID-19. Profiling relied on immunoSEQ multiplex PCR, and the TCRdb table lists in-frame clones only, not all of them. Among 650,000 to 800,000 clones listed, approximately 90% were seen once. Germline CDR1 is SQVTM and CDR2 is ANQGSEA. The CDR3 is made up of 16 amino acids. The ends lost 7 bases at V and 0 bases at J; junction bases unmatched: 11. The chain couples TRBV29-1 to TRBJ1-1, with 10 bases matching TRBD1. Sequenced: peripheral blood. The clonotype was recovered from a woman aged 18-29 years with acute or convalescent COVID-19. The CDR3 DNA follows: TGCAGCGCCCGGGACAGGGGTGACCCTTTGAACACTGAAGCTTTCTTT. It translates to CSARDRGDPLNTEAFF.